This is a list of T cell receptor beta chains from one sample in a study of cytomegalovirus exposure and HLA in healthy donors. Profiled with immunoSEQ multiplex PCR; TCRdb holds only in-frame clones, not every one. The table has about 340,000 clones, 75% to 90% seen once. The sequenced material came from PBMCs. The receptors originated from a woman aged 18-35 years in good health and CMV-seronegative. CDR3s include the opening cysteine and the closing phenylalanine or tryptophan. A D gene is named only where the DNA matches it firmly. Clone size, where shown, is once, few, many, or a class for clones that have expanded.

V gene,D gene,clone size,J gene,CDR3 DNA,CDR3 protein
TRBV7-9,NA,NA,TRBJ1-3,TGTGCCAGCAGCTTATCTACAGGTGGAAACACCATATATTTT,CASSLSTGGNTIYF
TRBV4-1,NA,NA,TRBJ2-1,TGCGCCAGCAGCCACAGGGGAAATGAGCAGTTCTTC,CASSHRGNEQFF
TRBV5-6,NA,NA,TRBJ2-7,TGTGCCAGCAGCTTCGGAGGGAGTGGCGAGCAGTACTTC,CASSFGGSGEQYF
TRBV5-1,NA,NA,TRBJ2-1,TGCGCCAGCAGCTCGGGGACACCCAATGAGCAGTTCTTC,CASSSGTPNEQFF
TRBV9,TRBD1,NA,TRBJ2-1,TGTGCCAGCAGCGTTCAACAGGGGGCCTACAATGAGCAGTTCTTC,CASSVQQGAYNEQFF
TRBV29-1,NA,NA,TRBJ2-3,TGCAGCGTTTCCTTAGCGGTAAACACAGATACGCAGTATTTT,CSVSLAVNTDTQYF
TRBV28,NA,NA,TRBJ2-5,TGTGCCAGCAGTTTACAGGGCCGGCAAGAGACCCAGTACTTC,CASSLQGRQETQYF
TRBV5-6,TRBD2,NA,TRBJ2-1,TGTGCCAGCAGCTTTGGACTAGCGGGAGTTGATGAGCAGTTCTTC,CASSFGLAGVDEQFF
TRBV11-2,TRBD1,few,TRBJ1-2,TGTGCCAGCAGCCAGGGGGCAGGGGCAGGCGGCTACACCTTC,CASSQGAGAGGYTF
TRBV6-5,NA,NA,TRBJ2-3,TGTGCCACGGGACTGCCGGGTGGTACGCAGTATTTT,CATGLPGGTQYF
TRBV7-8,TRBD1,NA,TRBJ1-5,TGTGCCAGCAGCTTAGAAGACAGGGTTTTCAATCAGCCCCAGCATTTT,CASSLEDRVFNQPQHF
TRBV23-1,NA,NA,TRBJ1-5,TGCGCCAGCAGTCATCGTTCCACGGTCCCCGATCAGCCCCAGCATTTT,CASSHRSTVPDQPQHF
TRBV4-3,NA,NA,TRBJ1-1,TGCGCCAGCAGCCAAGCAGGCAGGGGACCTAACACTGAAGCTTTCTTT,CASSQAGRGPNTEAFF
TRBV10-3,TRBD1,NA,TRBJ1-1,TGTGCCATCAGTGAAGGACAGGGGGCTGGGAACACTGAAGCTTTCTTT,CAISEGQGAGNTEAFF
TRBV6-5,NA,once,TRBJ1-1,TGTGCCAGCAGTTTGAGGGGGTTCGGTGAAGCTTTCTTT,CASSLRGFGEAFF
TRBV5-4,NA,NA,TRBJ1-2,TGTGCCAGCAGCTCTCAGGAGGGCCTCTATGGCTACACCTTC,CASSSQEGLYGYTF
TRBV6-6,TRBD2,NA,TRBJ2-3,TGTGCCAGCAGTTACCTAGCGGGAGAGACAGATACGCAGTATTTT,CASSYLAGETDTQYF